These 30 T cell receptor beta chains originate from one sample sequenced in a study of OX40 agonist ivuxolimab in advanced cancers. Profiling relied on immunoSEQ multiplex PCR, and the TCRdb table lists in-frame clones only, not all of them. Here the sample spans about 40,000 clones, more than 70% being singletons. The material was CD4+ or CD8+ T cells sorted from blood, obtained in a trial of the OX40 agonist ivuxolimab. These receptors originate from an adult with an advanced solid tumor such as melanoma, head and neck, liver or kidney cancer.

The CDR3 DNA reads TGTGCCATCAGTGAGGAGAATGGACGGCTTACTAACTATGGCTACACCTTC. Translation: CAISEENGRLTNYGYTF. The chain carries TRBV10-3 and TRBJ1-2, with D unclear. V was cut by 2 bases and J by 0 bases, with 16 bases left in between. The CDR3 runs 17 residues. Germline CDR1 ENHRY, CDR2 SYGVKD.

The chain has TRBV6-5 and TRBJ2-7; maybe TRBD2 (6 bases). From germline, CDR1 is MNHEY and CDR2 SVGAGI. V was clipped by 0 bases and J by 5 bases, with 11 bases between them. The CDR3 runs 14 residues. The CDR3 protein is CASSYSTGENEQYF. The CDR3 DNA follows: TGTGCCAGCAGTTACTCGACGGGGGAGAACGAGCAGTACTTC.

The CDR3 DNA reads as TGTGCCGCATCGGAGGGGCGGGAGCAGTTCTTC. Translating it yields CAASEGREQFF. The chain employs TRBV7-9 and TRBJ2-1; D may be TRBD2 (6 bases). Germline V CDR1 and CDR2: SEHNR, FQNEAQ (reference sequence). The CDR3 has 11 residues. V lost 11 bases to trimming and J lost 10 bases, with 15 bases between them.

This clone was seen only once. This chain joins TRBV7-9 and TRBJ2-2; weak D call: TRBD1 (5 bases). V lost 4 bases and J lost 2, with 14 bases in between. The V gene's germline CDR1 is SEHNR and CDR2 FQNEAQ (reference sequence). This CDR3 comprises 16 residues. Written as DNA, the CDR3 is TGTGCCAGCAGCTCTCATCTGGGGCAAAACACCGGGGAGCTGTTTTTT. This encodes CASSSHLGQNTGELFF.

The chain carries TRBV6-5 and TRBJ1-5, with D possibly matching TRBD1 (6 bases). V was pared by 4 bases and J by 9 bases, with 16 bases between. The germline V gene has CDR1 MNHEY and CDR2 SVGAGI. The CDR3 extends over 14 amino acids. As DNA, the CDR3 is TGTGCCAGCAGTTCGGCAGGGGTCCTTGGGCCCCAGCATTTT. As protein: CASSSAGVLGPQHF.

CDR3 sequence: CASSLSSGIDEQFF. CDR3 in DNA: TGTGCCAGCAGCTTATCAAGCGGGATCGATGAGCAGTTCTTC. V is TRBV7-6 and J is TRBJ2-1; the match to TRBD2 covers 7 bases. The germline CDR1 and CDR2 sequences are SGHVS and FNYEAQ. The length of the CDR3 is 14 residues. V lost 2 bases, J lost 8 bases, and 6 bases stayed unmatched.

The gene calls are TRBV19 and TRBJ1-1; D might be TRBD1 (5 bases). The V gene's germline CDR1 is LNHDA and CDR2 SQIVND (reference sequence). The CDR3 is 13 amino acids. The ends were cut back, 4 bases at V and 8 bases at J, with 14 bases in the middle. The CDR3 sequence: CASSTGRETEAFF. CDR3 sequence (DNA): TGTGCCAGTAGTACCGGCAGGGAAACGGAAGCTTTCTTT.

The CDR3 DNA reads as TGTGCCAGCAGTCATGGGATAGCCAAAAACATTCAGTACTTC. The encoded protein is CASSHGIAKNIQYF. The chain employs TRBV6-4 and TRBJ2-4, with D unclear. The germline CDR1 and CDR2 sequences are MRHNA and SNTAGT. V was clipped by 5 bases and J by 0 bases, with 8 bases between them. The CDR3 runs 14 residues.

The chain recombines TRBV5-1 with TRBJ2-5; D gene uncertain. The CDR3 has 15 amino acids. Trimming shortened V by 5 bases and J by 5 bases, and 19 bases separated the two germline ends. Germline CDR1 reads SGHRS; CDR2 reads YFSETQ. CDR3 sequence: CASRETGASGETQYF. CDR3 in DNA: TGCGCCAGCAGGGAAACCGGAGCTTCGGGTGAGACCCAGTACTTC.

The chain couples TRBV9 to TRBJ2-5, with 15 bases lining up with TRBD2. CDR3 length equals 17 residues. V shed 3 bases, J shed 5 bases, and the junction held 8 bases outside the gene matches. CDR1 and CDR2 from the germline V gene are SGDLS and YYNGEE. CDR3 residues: CASSEGLAGGPWETQYF. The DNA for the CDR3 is TGTGCCAGCAGCGAAGGACTAGCGGGAGGGCCATGGGAGACCCAGTACTTC.

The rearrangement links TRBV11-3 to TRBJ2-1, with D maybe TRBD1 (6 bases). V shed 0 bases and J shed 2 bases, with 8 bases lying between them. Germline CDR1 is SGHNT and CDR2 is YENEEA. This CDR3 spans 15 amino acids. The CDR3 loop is CASSLDWDTYNEQFF. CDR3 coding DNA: TGTGCCAGCAGCTTAGATTGGGACACCTACAATGAGCAGTTCTTC. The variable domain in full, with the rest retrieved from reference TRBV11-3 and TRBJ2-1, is EAGVVQSPRYKIIEKKQPVAFWCNPISGHNTLYWYLQNLGQGPELLIRYENEEAVDDSQLPKDRFSAERLKGVDSTLKIQPAELGDSAVYLCASSLDWDTYNEQFFGPGTRLTVL.

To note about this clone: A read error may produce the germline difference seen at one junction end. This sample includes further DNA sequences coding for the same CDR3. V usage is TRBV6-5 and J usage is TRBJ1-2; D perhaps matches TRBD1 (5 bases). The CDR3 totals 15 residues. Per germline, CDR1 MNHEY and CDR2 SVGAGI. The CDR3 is CASSYYQGSDYGYTF. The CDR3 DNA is TGTGCTAGCAGTTACTACCAGGGCTCGGACTATGGCTACACCTTC.

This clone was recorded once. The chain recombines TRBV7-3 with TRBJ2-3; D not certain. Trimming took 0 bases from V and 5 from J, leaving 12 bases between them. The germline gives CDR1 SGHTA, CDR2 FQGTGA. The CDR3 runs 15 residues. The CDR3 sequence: CASSLTRRLRDTQYF. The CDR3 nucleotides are TGTGCCAGCAGCTTAACGAGGCGACTTCGAGATACGCAGTATTTT.

DNA for the CDR3: TGTGCCAGCAAGATTGGACTAGCGGGAGGTACCGGGGAGCTGTTTTTT. This encodes CASKIGLAGGTGELFF. This rearrangement joins TRBV7-2 to TRBJ2-2; 14 positions match TRBD2. The CDR3 sequence is 16 residues long. With 7 bases clipped from V and 5 bases from J, the junction kept 6 bases outside the gene matches. Germline V gene lookup returns CDR1 SGHTA and CDR2 FQGNSA.

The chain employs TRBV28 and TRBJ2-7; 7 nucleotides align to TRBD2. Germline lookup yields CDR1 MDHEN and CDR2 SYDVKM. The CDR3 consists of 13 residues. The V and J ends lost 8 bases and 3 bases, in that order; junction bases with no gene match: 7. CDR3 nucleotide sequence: TGTGCCAGCCGCCTGGTAGCGGGCTACGAGCAGTACTTC. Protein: CASRLVAGYEQYF.

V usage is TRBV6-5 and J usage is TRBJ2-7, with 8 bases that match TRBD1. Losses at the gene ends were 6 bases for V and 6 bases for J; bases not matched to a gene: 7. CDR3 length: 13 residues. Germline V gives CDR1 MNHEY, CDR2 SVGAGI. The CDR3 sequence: CASRVQGAREQYF. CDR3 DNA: TGTGCCAGCAGGGTCCAGGGGGCGCGCGAGCAGTACTTC.

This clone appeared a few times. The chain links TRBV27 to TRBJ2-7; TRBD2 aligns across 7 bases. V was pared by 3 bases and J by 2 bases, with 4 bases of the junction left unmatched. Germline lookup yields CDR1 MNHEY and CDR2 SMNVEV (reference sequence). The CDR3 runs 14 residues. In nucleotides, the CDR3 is TGTGCCAGCAGTTTGTGGGCGGGAGCCTACGAGCAGTACTTC. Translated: CASSLWAGAYEQYF.

The CDR3 sequence is CASSLDDFSSYNEQFF. The CDR3 coding sequence is TGTGCCAGCAGCTTAGATGACTTTAGCTCCTACAATGAGCAGTTCTTC. V usage is TRBV7-2 and J usage is TRBJ2-1; D unresolved. Germline values: CDR1 SGHTA, CDR2 FQGNSA. CDR3 length equals 16 residues. Trimming pared 1 base from V and 0 bases from J, leaving 10 bases between.

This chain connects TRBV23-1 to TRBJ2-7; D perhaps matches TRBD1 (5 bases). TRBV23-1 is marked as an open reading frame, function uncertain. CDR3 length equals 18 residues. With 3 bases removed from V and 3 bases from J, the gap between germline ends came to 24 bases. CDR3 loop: CASSHPTEVSGWLYEQYF. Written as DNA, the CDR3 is TGCGCCAGCAGTCACCCCACCGAAGTGTCAGGGTGGCTCTACGAGCAGTACTTC.

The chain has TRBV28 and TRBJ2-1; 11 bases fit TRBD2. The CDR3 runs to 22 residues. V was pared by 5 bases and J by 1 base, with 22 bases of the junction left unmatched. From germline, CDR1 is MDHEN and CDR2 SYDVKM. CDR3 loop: CASSPGPAGTSGAYWSYNEQFF. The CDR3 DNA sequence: TGTGCCAGCAGTCCCGGTCCCGCTGGGACTAGCGGAGCTTATTGGTCCTACAATGAGCAGTTCTTC. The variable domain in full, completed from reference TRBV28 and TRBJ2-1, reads DVKVTQSSRYLVKRTGEKVFLECVQDMDHENMFWYRQDPGLGLRLIYFSYDVKMKEKGDIPEGYSVSREKKERFSLILESASTNQTSMYLCASSPGPAGTSGAYWSYNEQFFGPGTRLTVL.

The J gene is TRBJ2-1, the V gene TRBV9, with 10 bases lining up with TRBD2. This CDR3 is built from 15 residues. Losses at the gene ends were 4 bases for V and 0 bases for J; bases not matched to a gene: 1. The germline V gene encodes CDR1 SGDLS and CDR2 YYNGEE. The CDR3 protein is CASSSSGSSYNEQFF. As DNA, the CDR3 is TGTGCCAGCAGCTCTAGCGGGAGCTCCTACAATGAGCAGTTCTTC.

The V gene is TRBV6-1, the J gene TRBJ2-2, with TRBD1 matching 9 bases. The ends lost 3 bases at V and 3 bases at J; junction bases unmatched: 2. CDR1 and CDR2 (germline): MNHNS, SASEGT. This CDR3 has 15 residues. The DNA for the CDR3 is TGTGCCAGCAGTGAGGGACAGGGTTACACCGGGGAGCTGTTTTTT. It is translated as CASSEGQGYTGELFF.

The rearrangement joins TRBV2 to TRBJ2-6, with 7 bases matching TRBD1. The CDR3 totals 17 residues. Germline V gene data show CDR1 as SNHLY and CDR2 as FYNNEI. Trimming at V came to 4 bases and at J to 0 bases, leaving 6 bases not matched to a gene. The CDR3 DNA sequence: TGTGCCAGCAGTGCCGGGACAGAGAGCTCTGGGGCCAACGTCCTGACTTTC. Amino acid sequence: CASSAGTESSGANVLTF.

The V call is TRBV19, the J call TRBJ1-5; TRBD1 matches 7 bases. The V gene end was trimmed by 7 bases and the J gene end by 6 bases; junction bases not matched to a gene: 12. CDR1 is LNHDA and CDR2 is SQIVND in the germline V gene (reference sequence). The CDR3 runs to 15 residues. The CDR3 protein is CASTTTGPGGQPQHF. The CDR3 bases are TGTGCCAGTACCACGACAGGGCCCGGTGGTCAGCCCCAGCATTTT.

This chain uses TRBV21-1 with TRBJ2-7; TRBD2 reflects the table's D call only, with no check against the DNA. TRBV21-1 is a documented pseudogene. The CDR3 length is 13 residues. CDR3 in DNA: TGTGCCAGCAGGGGGAGGGGGGGCTACGAGCAGTACTTC. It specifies CASRGRGGYEQYF.

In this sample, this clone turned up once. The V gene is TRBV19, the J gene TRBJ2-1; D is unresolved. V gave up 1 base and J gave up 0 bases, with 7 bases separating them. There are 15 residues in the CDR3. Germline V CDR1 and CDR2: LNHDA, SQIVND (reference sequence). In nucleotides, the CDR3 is TGTGCCAGTAGTATAGTTAGAAACTCCTACAATGAGCAGTTCTTC. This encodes CASSIVRNSYNEQFF.

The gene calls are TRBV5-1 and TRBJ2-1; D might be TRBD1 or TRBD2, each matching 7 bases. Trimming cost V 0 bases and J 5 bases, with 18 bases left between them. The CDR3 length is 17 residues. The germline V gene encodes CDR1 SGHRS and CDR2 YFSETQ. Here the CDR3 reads CASSLELGGGAHNEQFF. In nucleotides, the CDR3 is TGCGCCAGCAGCTTGGAACTGGGAGGGGGCGCCCACAATGAGCAGTTCTTC. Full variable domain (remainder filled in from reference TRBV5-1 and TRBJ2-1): KAGVTQTPRYLIKTRGQQVTLSCSPISGHRSVSWYQQTPGQGLQFLFEYFSETQRNKGNFPGRFSGRQFSNSRSEMNVSTLELGDSALYLCASSLELGGGAHNEQFFGPGTRLTVL.

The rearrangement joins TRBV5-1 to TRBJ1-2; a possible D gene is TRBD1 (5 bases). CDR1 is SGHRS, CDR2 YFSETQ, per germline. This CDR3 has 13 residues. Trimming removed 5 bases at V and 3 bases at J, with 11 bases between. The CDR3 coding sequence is TGCGCCAGCAGTACCGGGGCGGACTATGGCTACACCTTC. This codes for CASSTGADYGYTF.

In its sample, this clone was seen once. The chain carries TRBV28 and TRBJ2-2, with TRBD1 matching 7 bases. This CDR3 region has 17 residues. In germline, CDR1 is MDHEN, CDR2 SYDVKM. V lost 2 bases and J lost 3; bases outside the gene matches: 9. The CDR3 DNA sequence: TGTGCCAGCAGTTTAAGCGTTACAGGGGCACACACCGGGGAGCTGTTTTTT. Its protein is CASSLSVTGAHTGELFF. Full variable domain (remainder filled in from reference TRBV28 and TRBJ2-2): DVKVTQSSRYLVKRTGEKVFLECVQDMDHENMFWYRQDPGLGLRLIYFSYDVKMKEKGDIPEGYSVSREKKERFSLILESASTNQTSMYLCASSLSVTGAHTGELFFGEGSRLTVL.

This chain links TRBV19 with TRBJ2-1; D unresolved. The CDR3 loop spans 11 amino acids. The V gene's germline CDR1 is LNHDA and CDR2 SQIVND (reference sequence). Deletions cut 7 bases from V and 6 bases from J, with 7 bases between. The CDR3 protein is CASKWGNEQFF. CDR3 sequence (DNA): TGTGCCAGTAAATGGGGCAATGAGCAGTTCTTC.